This TCR beta chain was recovered during a study of graft-versus-host responses after intestinal transplantation. The overall study: Recipients received multivisceral, liver-intestinal, or isolated intestinal transplants. Every recipient underwent anti-thymocyte globulin induction, then tacrolimus and steroids for two to four years. Study-level findings and limits: GvH clones detected in recipient marrow included some appearing first in ileum or blood.

Germline assignment: CDR1 MNHNY and CDR2 SVGAGI (reference sequence). The CDR3 totals 16 residues. V shed 10 bases and J shed 5 bases, with 23 bases lying between them. This clone was recorded only once. Its antigen remains unknown. The data were produced by immunoSEQ multiplex PCR, yet TCRdb's version contains in-frame clones alone and is incomplete. This table has about 24,000 clones, 70% to 90% appearing once. V usage is TRBV6-6 and J usage is TRBJ1-4; D uncertain. The TCR comes from a human patient who received an intestinal transplant, so some T cells may come from the graft donor. The sample in question was PBMCs, obtained around 460 days after intestinal transplant. CDR3 region: CATTRATRYLNEKLFF. The CDR3, as DNA: TGTGCCACCACCCGGGCTACTCGGTATCTCAATGAAAAACTGTTTTTT.